The rows below give T cell receptor beta chains drawn from one sample of a study of blood T cell repertoires in COVID-19. Profiling relied on immunoSEQ multiplex PCR, and the TCRdb table lists in-frame clones only, not all of them. The sample shows 200,000 to 250,000 clones, roughly 88% of them seen only once. The sequenced sample was peripheral blood. The receptors derive from a woman older than 75 with COVID-19, enrolled during active disease. Each CDR3 is given with its conserved first and last residue. Each record gives: clone size, J gene, V gene, D gene, CDR3 DNA, CDR3 protein. A D gene is named only where the DNA matches it firmly. Expanded clones get a size class; other rows say once, few or many, or leave the size out.

>NA|TRBJ1-2|TRBV5-1|NA
TGCGCCAGCAGCTTGGCCACAGGGACGGATGGCTACACCTTC
CASSLATGTDGYTF
>NA|TRBJ1-2|TRBV7-9|NA
TGTGCCAGCATCTCTTCGGGAACCCGATATAGCTATGGCTACACCTTC
CASISSGTRYSYGYTF
>NA|TRBJ2-7|TRBV27|TRBD2
TGTGCCAGCAGTCGCCCTGGGCAGCGGGGGGGAGCCTACGAGCAGTACTTC
CASSRPGQRGGAYEQYF
>NA|TRBJ2-7|TRBV28|NA
TGTGCCAGCAGTTTAAAACTGCTCTCCTACGAGCAGTACTTC
CASSLKLLSYEQYF
>few|TRBJ2-1|TRBV7-2|TRBD2
TGTGCCAGCAGCTTAGATGGCAGTCCGGGAGGGGAGCAGTTCTTC
CASSLDGSPGGEQFF
>NA|TRBJ2-3|TRBV6-2/TRBV6-3|TRBD2
TGTGCCAGCAGCGAAACTAGCGGGGGCACTAGCACAGATACGCAGTATTTT
CASSETSGGTSTDTQYF
>NA|TRBJ2-1|TRBV7-9|NA
TGTGCCAGCAGCCTGAGGGAGCAGTTCTTC
CASSLREQFF
>NA|TRBJ1-1|TRBV5-1|NA
TGCGCCAGCAGCCCCAGAGGTGGGGCCGGACTGAACACTGAAGCTTTCTTT
CASSPRGGAGLNTEAFF
>NA|TRBJ1-5|TRBV19|NA
TGTGCCAGTAGTATCACGGGGAACATCAATCAGCCCCAGCATTTT
CASSITGNINQPQHF
>once|TRBJ1-6|TRBV28|TRBD1
TGTGCCAGCAGGGGACAGAATAATTCACCCCTCCACTTT
CASRGQNNSPLHF
>NA|TRBJ1-1|TRBV6-5|TRBD1
TGTGCCAGCAGTCTACCTGGACAGGGTAAAGCTTTCTTT
CASSLPGQGKAFF
>NA|TRBJ1-5|TRBV30|NA
TGTGCCTGGAGTATCAACGGACGGGACAATCAGCCCCAGCATTTT
CAWSINGRDNQPQHF
>NA|TRBJ2-3|TRBV18|NA
TGTGCCAGCTCACCAGTAGAACTCGGAGATACGCAGTATTTT
CASSPVELGDTQYF
>NA|TRBJ2-1|TRBV6-2/TRBV6-3|TRBD2
TGTGCCAGCAGTTACCCATTCGGGGGGGCCTTAGTCGCCTACAATGAGCAGTTCTTC
CASSYPFGGALVAYNEQFF
>NA|TRBJ1-2|TRBV24-1|NA
TGTGCCACCAGCAAAGGCTACACCTTC
CATSKGYTF
>NA|TRBJ2-3|TRBV7-2|TRBD2
TGTGCCAGCAGCTACTTAGCGGGGGGGGCAGATACGCAGTATTTT
CASSYLAGGADTQYF
>NA|TRBJ1-1|TRBV11-2|NA
TGTGCCAGCAGCTTAGGGTCCAGGGGAACTGAAGCTTTCTTT
CASSLGSRGTEAFF
>once|TRBJ1-1|TRBV29-1|TRBD1
TGCAGCGTTGGACAGGGGGACACTGAAGCTTTCTTT
CSVGQGDTEAFF
>NA|TRBJ1-4|TRBV5-1|NA
TGCGCCAGCAGCCCACAGGTCGGTAATGAAAAACTGTTTTTT
CASSPQVGNEKLFF
>NA|TRBJ1-6|TRBV12-2|NA
TGTGCAAGTCGCTTAGTTCCTTCGCAGGGGAAATTCGTGGGCCCCTATAATTCACCCCTCCACTTT
CASRLVPSQGKFVGPYNSPLHF
>NA|TRBJ1-5|TRBV27|TRBD1
TGTGCCAGCAGCCCCGACAGGGTGAGCAATCAGCCCCAGCATTTT
CASSPDRVSNQPQHF
>once|TRBJ1-2|TRBV28|NA
TGTGCTTCGCGGGGGGCGGGTAACTATGGCTACACCTTC
CASRGAGNYGYTF